This TCR beta chain was captured in a study of CD8 T cells in Susac syndrome. Study-level results: It was acknowledged by the study that relatively few individuals were included in its TCR sequencing and HLA analysis.

The RNA input was roughly 0.45 to 1 ug, and it was reverse transcribed with random hexamers. The amplification used immunoSEQ multiplex PCR on TCR beta CDR3; it spanned 54 Vbeta and 13 Jbeta. TCRdb redid the calling of the immunoSEQ multiplex PCR reads with MiXCR, one entry per CDR3 protein. The sample lists some 400,000 distinct CDR3 sequences; approximately 89% were seen once. CDR1 and CDR2 (germline): MNHEY, SMNVEV (reference sequence). The V and J ends lost 7 bases and 2 bases respectively, with 13 bases between them. The CDR3 sequence is 14 residues long. With regard to this clonotype: What it binds is not known.

The patients who served as multiple sclerosis controls were treatment-naive and had stable or active relapsing-remitting disease that fulfilled the revised McDonald criteria. TEMRA cells were FACS-enriched, with CD8+ and CD4+ T cells isolated negatively. Sequenced: CD8+ T cells from PBMCs. The genes are TRBV27 and TRBJ2-3; D is perhaps TRBD1 (5 bases). The receptor was isolated from a human donor with multiple sclerosis. CDR3 bases: TGTGCCAGCACCAAAGACAGCATCACAGATACGCAGTATTTT. It specifies CASTKDSITDTQYF.